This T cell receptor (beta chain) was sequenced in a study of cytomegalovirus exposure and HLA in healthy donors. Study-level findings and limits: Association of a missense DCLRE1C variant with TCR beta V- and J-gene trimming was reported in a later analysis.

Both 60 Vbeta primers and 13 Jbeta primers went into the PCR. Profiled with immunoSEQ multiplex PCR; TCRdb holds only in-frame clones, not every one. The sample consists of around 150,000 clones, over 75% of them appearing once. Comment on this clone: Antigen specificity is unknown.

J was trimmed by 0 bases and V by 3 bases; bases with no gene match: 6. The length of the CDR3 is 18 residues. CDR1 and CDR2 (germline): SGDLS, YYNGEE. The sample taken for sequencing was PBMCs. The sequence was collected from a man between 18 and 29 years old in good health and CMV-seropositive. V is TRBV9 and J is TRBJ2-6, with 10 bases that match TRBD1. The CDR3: CASSGQGAPFSGANVLTF. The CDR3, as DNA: TGTGCCAGCAGCGGACAGGGGGCCCCTTTCTCTGGGGCCAACGTCCTGACTTTC.